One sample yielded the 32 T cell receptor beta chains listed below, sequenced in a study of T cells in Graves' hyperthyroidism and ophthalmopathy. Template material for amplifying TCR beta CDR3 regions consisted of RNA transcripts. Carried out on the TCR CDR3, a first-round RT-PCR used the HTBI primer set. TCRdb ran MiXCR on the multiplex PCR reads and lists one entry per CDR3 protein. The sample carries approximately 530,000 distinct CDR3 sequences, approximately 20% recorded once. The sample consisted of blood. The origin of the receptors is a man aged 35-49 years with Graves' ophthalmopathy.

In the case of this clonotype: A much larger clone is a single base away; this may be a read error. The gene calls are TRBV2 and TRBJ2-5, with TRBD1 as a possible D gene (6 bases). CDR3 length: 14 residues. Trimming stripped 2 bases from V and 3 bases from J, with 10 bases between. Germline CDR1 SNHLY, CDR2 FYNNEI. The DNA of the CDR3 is TGTGCCAGCAGTGAAAGGCACAGGGAAGAGACCCAGTACTTC. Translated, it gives CASSERHREETQYF.

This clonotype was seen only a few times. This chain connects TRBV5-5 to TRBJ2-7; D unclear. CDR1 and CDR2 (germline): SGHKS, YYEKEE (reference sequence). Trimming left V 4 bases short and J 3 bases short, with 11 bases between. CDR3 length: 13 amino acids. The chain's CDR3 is CASSEYVRYEQYF. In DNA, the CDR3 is TGTGCCAGCAGCGAATACGTTCGCTACGAGCAGTACTTC.

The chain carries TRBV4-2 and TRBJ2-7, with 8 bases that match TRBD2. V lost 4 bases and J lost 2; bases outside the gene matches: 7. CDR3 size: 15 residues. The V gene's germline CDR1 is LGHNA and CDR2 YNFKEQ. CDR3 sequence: CASSPGSGSTYEQYF. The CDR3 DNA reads TGTGCCAGCAGCCCGGGGAGCGGGAGTACCTACGAGCAGTACTTC.

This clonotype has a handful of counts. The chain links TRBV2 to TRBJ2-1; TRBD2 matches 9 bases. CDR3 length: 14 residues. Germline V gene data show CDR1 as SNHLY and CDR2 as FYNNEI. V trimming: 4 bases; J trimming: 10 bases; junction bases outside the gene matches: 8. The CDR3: CASSGGLAGGEQFF. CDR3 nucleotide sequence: TGTGCCAGCAGTGGGGGACTAGCAGGAGGCGAGCAGTTCTTC.

Here the CDR3 reads CASSETSGQSYEQYF. The CDR3 region has the DNA TGTGCCAGCAGCGAGACTAGCGGGCAGTCCTACGAGCAGTACTTC. This sequence joins TRBV13 and TRBJ2-7; TRBD2 aligns across 10 bases. Germline values: CDR1 PRHDT, CDR2 FYEKMQ (reference sequence). The V and J ends lost 5 bases and 1 base, in that order; junction bases with no gene match: 5. The length of the CDR3 is 15 residues.

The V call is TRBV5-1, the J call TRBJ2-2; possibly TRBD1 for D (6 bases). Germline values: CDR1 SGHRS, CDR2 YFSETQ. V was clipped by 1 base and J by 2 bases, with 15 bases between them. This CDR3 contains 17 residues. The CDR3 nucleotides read TGCGCCAGCAGCTTGACAGGGTCCACCTTTAACACCGGGGAGCTGTTTTTT. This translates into CASSLTGSTFNTGELFF.

The CDR3 reads CASSLVAGPEETQYF. CDR3 DNA sequence: TGCGCCAGCAGCTTGGTAGCAGGCCCTGAAGAGACCCAGTACTTC. This chain connects TRBV5-1 to TRBJ2-5, with D unclear. Trimming took 0 bases from V and 3 from J, leaving 12 bases between them. The CDR3 runs to 15 residues. Germline-derived CDR1 and CDR2 are SGHRS and YFSETQ.

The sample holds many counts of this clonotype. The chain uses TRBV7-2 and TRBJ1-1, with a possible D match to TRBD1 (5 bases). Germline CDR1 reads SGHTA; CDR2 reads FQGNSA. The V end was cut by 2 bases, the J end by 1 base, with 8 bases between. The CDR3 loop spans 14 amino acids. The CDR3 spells CASSLRGRNTEAFF. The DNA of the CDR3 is TGTGCCAGCAGCTTACGGGGGAGGAACACTGAAGCTTTCTTT.

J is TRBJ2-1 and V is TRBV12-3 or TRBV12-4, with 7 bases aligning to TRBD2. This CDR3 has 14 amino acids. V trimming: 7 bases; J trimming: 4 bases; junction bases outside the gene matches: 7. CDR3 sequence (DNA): TGTGCCAGCACCCGCCGCGGGGGTTACAATGAGCAGTTCTTC. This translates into CASTRRGGYNEQFF.

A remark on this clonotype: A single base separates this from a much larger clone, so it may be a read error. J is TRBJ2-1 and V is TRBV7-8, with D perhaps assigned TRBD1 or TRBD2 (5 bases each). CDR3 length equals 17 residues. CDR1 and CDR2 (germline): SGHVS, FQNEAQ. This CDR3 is CASSTTPAAQRGNGQFF. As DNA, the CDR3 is TGTGCCAGCAGCACAACGCCAGCGGCTCAGAGGGGCAATGGGCAGTTCTTC.

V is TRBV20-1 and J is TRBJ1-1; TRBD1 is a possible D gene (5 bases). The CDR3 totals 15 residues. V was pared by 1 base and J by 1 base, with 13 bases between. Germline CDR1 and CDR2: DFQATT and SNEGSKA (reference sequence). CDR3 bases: TGCAGTGCTAGAGCCAGGGACGCAAGGAACACTGAAGCTTTCTTT. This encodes CSARARDARNTEAFF.

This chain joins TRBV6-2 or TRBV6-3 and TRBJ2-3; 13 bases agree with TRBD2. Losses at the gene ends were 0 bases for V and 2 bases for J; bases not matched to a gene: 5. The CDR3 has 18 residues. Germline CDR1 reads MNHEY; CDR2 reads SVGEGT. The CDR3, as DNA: TGTGCCAGCAGTTACTCGGGACTAGCGGGACACACCACAGATACGCAGTATTTT. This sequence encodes CASSYSGLAGHTTDTQYF.

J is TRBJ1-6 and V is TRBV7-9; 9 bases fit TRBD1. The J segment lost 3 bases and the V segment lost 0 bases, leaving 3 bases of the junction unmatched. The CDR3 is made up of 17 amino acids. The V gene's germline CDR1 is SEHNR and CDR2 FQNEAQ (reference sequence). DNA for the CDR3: TGTGCCAGCAGCTTAGCTCGGACAGGGGACTATAATTCACCCCTCCACTTT. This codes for CASSLARTGDYNSPLHF. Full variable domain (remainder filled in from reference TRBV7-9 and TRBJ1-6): DTGVSQNPRHKITKRGQNVTFRCDPISEHNRLYWYRQTLGQGPEFLTYFQNEAQLEKSRLLSDRFSAERPKGSFSTLEIQRTEQGDSAMYLCASSLARTGDYNSPLHFGNGTRLTVT.

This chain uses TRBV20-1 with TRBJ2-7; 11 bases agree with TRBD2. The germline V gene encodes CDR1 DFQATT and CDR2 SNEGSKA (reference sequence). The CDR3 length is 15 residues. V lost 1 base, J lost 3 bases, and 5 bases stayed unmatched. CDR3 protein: CSARGGLAVNYEQYF. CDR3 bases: TGCAGTGCTAGAGGGGGACTAGCGGTAAACTACGAGCAGTACTTC.

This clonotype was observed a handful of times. CDR3 in amino acids: CASSLARAGRGTYNEQFF. In nucleotides, the CDR3 is TGTGCCAGCAGCTTAGCCCGGGCAGGTAGGGGCACCTACAATGAGCAGTTCTTC. The chain employs TRBV7-2 and TRBJ2-1; possibly TRBD1 for D (5 bases). Germline CDR1 is SGHTA and CDR2 is FQGNSA. The CDR3 covers 18 residues. V dropped 0 bases and J dropped 2 bases, with 17 bases sitting between them.

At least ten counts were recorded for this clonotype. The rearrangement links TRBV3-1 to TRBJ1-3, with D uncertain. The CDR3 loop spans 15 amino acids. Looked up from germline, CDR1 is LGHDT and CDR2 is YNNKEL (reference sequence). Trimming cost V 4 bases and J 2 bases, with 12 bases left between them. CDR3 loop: CASSPWVGAGNTIYF. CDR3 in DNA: TGTGCCAGCAGCCCCTGGGTTGGCGCTGGAAACACCATATATTTT.

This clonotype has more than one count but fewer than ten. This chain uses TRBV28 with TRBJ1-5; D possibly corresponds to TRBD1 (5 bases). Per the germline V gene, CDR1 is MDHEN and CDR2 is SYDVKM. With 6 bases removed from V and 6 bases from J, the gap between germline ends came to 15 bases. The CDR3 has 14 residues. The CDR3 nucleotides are TGTGCCAGCAGACTCCAGGGCCGCCCTCAGCCCCAGCATTTT. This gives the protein CASRLQGRPQPQHF. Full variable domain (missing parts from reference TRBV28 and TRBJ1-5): DVKVTQSSRYLVKRTGEKVFLECVQDMDHENMFWYRQDPGLGLRLIYFSYDVKMKEKGDIPEGYSVSREKKERFSLILESASTNQTSMYLCASRLQGRPQPQHFGDGTRLSIL.

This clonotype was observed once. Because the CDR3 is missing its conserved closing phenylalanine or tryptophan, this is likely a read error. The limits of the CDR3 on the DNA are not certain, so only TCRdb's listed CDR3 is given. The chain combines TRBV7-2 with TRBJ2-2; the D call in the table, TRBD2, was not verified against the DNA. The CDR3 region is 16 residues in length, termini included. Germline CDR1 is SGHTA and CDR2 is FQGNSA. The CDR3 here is CASSLIAGAYTGELLL.

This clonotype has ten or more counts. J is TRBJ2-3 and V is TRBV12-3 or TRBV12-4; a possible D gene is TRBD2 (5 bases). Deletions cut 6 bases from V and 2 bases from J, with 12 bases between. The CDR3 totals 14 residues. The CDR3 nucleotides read TGTGCCAGCAGCCGGACTGATTCCACAGATACGCAGTATTTT. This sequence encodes CASSRTDSTDTQYF.

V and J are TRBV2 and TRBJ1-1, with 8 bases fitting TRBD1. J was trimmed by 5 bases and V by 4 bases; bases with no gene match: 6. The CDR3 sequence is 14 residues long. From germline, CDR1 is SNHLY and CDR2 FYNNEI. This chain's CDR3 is CASSGRGRETEAFF. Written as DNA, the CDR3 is TGTGCCAGCAGTGGCAGGGGGCGAGAGACTGAAGCTTTCTTT.

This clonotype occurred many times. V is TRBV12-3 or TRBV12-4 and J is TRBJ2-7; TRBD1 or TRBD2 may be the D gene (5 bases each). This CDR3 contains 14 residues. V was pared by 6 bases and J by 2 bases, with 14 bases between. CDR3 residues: CASSPGRRAYEQYF. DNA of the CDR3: TGTGCCAGCAGCCCGGGACGTCGGGCCTACGAGCAGTACTTC.

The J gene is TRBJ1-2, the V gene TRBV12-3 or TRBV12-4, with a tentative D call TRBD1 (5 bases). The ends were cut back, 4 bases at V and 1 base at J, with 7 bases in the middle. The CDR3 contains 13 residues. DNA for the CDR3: TGTGCCAGCAGTTCTGGACATAACTATGGCTACACCTTC. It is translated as CASSSGHNYGYTF.

The DNA for the CDR3 is TGTGCCAGCAATCAAGCGGGGGGGCGTGAGACCCAGTACTTC. This codes for CASNQAGGRETQYF. This chain links TRBV12-3 or TRBV12-4 with TRBJ2-5; 10 nucleotides match TRBD2. V gave up 7 bases and J gave up 5 bases; unmatched junction bases: 7. This CDR3 is 14 amino acids long.

In DNA, the CDR3 is TGCAGTGCTCCTAGCGGGGGTTCCGGAATATATACGCAGTATTTT. This sequence encodes CSAPSGGSGIYTQYF. The chain joins TRBV20-1 to TRBJ2-3, with 10 bases aligning to TRBD2. CDR3 length: 15 amino acids. The V gene end was trimmed by 5 bases and the J gene end by 7 bases; junction bases not matched to a gene: 12. The germline V gene has CDR1 DFQATT and CDR2 SNEGSKA (reference sequence).

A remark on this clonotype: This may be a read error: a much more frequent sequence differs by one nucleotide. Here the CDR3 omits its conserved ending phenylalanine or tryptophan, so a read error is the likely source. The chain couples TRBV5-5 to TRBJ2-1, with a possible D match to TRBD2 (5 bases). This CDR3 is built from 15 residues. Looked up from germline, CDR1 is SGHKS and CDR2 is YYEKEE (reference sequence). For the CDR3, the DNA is TGCGCCAGCAGCTTGGCCGGGGAGTCCTACAATGAGCAGTTCCTC. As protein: CASSLAGESYNEQFL.

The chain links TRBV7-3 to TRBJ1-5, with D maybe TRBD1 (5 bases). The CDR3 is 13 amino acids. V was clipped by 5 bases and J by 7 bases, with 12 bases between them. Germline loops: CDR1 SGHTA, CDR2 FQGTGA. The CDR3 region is CASSPGPKQPQHF. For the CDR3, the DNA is TGTGCCAGCAGCCCGGGGCCGAAGCAGCCCCAGCATTTT. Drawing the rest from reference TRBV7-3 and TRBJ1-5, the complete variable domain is GAGVSQTPSNKVTEKGKYVELRCDPISGHTALYWYRQSLGQGPEFLIYFQGTGAADDSGLPNDRFFAVRPEGSVSTLKIQRTERGDSAVYLCASSPGPKQPQHFGDGTRLSIL.

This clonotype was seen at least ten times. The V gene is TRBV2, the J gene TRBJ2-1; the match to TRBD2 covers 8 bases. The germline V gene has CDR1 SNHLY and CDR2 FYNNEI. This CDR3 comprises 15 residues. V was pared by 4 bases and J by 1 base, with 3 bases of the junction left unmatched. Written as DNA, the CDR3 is TGTGCCAGCAGTGGGGTAGCGGGGTCCTACAATGAGCAGTTCTTC. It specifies CASSGVAGSYNEQFF. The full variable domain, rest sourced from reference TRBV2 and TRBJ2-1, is EPEVTQTPSHQVTQMGQEVILRCVPISNHLYFYWYRQILGQKVEFLVSFYNNEISEKSEIFDDQFSVERPDGSNFTLKIRSTKLEDSAMYFCASSGVAGSYNEQFFGPGTRLTVL.

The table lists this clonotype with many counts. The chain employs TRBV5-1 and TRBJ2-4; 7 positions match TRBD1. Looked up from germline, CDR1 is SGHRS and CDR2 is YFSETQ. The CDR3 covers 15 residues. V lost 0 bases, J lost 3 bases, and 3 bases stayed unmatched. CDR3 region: CASSLAGTVKNIQYF. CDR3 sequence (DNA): TGCGCCAGCAGCTTGGCCGGGACAGTCAAAAACATTCAGTACTTC.

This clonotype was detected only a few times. CDR3 coding DNA: TGTGCCTGGAGCGAAAGATCAGGGATTGTGTCCTACAATGAGCAGTTCTTC. This encodes CAWSERSGIVSYNEQFF. The chain links TRBV30 to TRBJ2-1; possible D gene TRBD1, 5 bases. This CDR3 has 17 amino acids. Trimming took 3 bases from V and 1 from J, leaving 19 bases between them. The V gene's germline CDR1 is GTSNPN and CDR2 SVGIG (reference sequence).

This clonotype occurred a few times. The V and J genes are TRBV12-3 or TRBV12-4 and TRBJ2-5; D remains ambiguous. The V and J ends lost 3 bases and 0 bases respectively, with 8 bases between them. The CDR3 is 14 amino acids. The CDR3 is CASSLGRYQETQYF. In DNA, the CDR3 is TGTGCCAGCAGTTTGGGCAGGTACCAAGAGACCCAGTACTTC.

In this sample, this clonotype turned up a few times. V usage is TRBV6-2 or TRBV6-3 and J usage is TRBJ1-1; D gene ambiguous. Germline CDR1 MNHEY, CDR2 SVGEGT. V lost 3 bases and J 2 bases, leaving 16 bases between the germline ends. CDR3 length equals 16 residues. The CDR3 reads CASSYQVGTFNTEAFF. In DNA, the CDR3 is TGTGCCAGCAGTTATCAGGTCGGCACTTTTAACACTGAAGCTTTCTTT.

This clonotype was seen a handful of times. Written as DNA, the CDR3 is TGTGCCAGCAGCCAAGCCGGCAAAGGAAAGCAGTACTTC. This encodes CASSQAGKGKQYF. The V gene is TRBV3-1, the J gene TRBJ2-7; D is unresolved. Looked up from germline, CDR1 is LGHDT and CDR2 is YNNKEL (reference sequence). The CDR3 length is 13 residues. The V gene lost 1 base and the J gene lost 8 bases, with 12 bases spanning the gap.